A selection of T cell receptor beta chains follows, all from one sample in a study of cytomegalovirus exposure and HLA in healthy donors. The repertoire was sequenced with immunoSEQ multiplex PCR; TCRdb's copy has only in-frame clones and lacks some. The table records 65,000 or so clones, around 73% of them present only once. Material for sequencing was PBMCs. The receptor set was obtained from a girl between 10 and 17 years old in good health and CMV-seropositive. Both conserved end residues are part of each CDR3. The D gene is left open where the match is weak. A clone size is listed for some rows: how often the clone was seen (once, few, many), or a class if it is expanded.

>TRBJ1-5|NA|TRBV6-1|NA
CASSGAINQPQHF
TGTGCCAGCAGTGGAGCCATCAATCAGCCCCAGCATTTT
>TRBJ2-3|few|TRBV2|NA
CASSDAGTSTDTQYF
TGTGCCAGCAGTGACGCCGGGACTAGCACAGATACGCAGTATTTT
>TRBJ2-7|NA|TRBV4-1|TRBD1
CASSSTTGKLYEQYF
TGCGCCAGCAGCTCCACGACAGGGAAACTCTACGAGCAGTACTTC
>TRBJ2-7|NA|TRBV9|NA
CASSVGPGTEQYF
TGTGCCAGCAGCGTAGGCCCCGGTACCGAGCAGTACTTC
>TRBJ1-1|NA|TRBV7-9|NA
CASSLSGTEAFF
TGTGCCAGCAGCTTAAGCGGCACTGAAGCTTTCTTT
>TRBJ1-5|few|TRBV30|NA
CAWAGGGDQPQHF
TGTGCCTGGGCCGGGGGAGGAGATCAGCCCCAGCATTTT
>TRBJ2-1|once|TRBV7-2|TRBD2
CASSFGTSYRVEQFF
TGTGCCAGCAGCTTTGGGACTAGTTATAGGGTGGAGCAGTTCTTC
>TRBJ2-1|NA|TRBV4-1|NA
CASSQPLGGGYEQFF
TGCGCCAGCAGCCAGCCCCTGGGGGGGGGCTATGAGCAGTTCTTC
>TRBJ2-7|NA|TRBV27|TRBD1
CASRPTWGQGNEQYF
TGTGCCAGCAGGCCTACCTGGGGACAGGGTAACGAGCAGTACTTC
>TRBJ1-2|NA|TRBV7-2|NA
CASSLSGSPGNGYTF
TGTGCCAGCAGCTTATCGGGCAGTCCAGGGAATGGCTACACCTTC
>TRBJ1-5|NA|TRBV9|NA
CASSESGSNQPQHF
TGTGCCAGCAGCGAGTCAGGTAGCAATCAGCCCCAGCATTTT
>TRBJ2-4|NA|TRBV10-2|NA
CASSRGSGGLDIQYF
TGCGCCAGCAGTCGGGGGTCGGGGGGCTTAGACATTCAGTACTTC
>TRBJ1-2|NA|TRBV7-9|TRBD1
CASSRDRDNYGYTF
TGTGCCAGCAGCCGGGACAGGGATAACTATGGCTACACCTTC
>TRBJ2-5|NA|TRBV7-2|TRBD1
CASSRTGSGETQYF
TGTGCCAGCAGCAGGACAGGGTCCGGGGAGACCCAGTACTTC
>TRBJ2-1|NA|TRBV4-3|NA
CASSQDYSPPHNEQFF
TGCGCCAGCAGCCAAGACTACTCACCTCCCCACAATGAGCAGTTCTTC
>TRBJ1-5|few|TRBV30|NA
CAWSVGGFGQPQHF
TGTGCCTGGAGTGTCGGAGGGTTCGGTCAGCCCCAGCATTTT
>TRBJ1-1|NA|TRBV5-1|TRBD1
CASSSKQGLNTEAFF
TGCGCCAGCAGCTCGAAACAGGGGCTGAACACTGAAGCTTTCTTT
>TRBJ2-1|once|TRBV7-6|NA
CASSLGPDRYEQFF
TGTGCCAGCAGCTTAGGACCCGACAGATATGAGCAGTTCTTC
>TRBJ1-1|few|TRBV6-1|NA
CASSELQQPNTEAFF
TGTGCCAGCAGTGAGCTTCAACAGCCAAACACTGAAGCTTTCTTT
>TRBJ2-1|NA|TRBV13|NA
CASSLVGGTYNEQFF
TGTGCCAGCAGCTTAGTAGGCGGGACCTACAATGAGCAGTTCTTC
>TRBJ2-5|NA|TRBV2|TRBD2
CASTGLALETQYF
TGTGCCAGCACCGGACTAGCATTGGAGACCCAGTACTTC
>TRBJ2-1|NA|TRBV19|TRBD1
CASSRTGSDEQFF
TGTGCCAGTAGCCGGACAGGGTCCGATGAGCAGTTCTTC
>TRBJ2-7|NA|TRBV30|NA
CAWSRGERYEQYF
TGTGCCTGGAGTAGGGGTGAGCGCTACGAGCAGTACTTC
>TRBJ1-5|NA|TRBV28|NA
CASSRPDSLSSNQPQHF
TGTGCCAGCAGTCGACCCGACAGTTTATCGAGCAATCAGCCCCAGCATTTT
>TRBJ2-3|NA|TRBV6-1|TRBD2
CASSRLAIGEDTQYF
TGTGCCAGCAGCCGACTAGCGATAGGGGAAGATACGCAGTATTTT
>TRBJ1-5|NA|TRBV2|NA
CASTGVNQPQHF
TGTGCCAGCACAGGGGTAAATCAGCCCCAGCATTTT
>TRBJ2-2|NA|TRBV9|TRBD1
CASSEHDRVGLFF
TGTGCCAGCAGCGAACACGACAGGGTTGGGCTGTTTTTT
>TRBJ1-6|NA|TRBV10-3|TRBD1
CAILPGTGGDSPLHF
TGTGCCATCCTACCCGGGACAGGGGGCGATTCACCCCTCCACTTT
>TRBJ2-7|NA|TRBV7-9|NA
CASSLEESSYEQYF
TGTGCCAGCAGCTTAGAGGAGTCCTCCTACGAGCAGTACTTC
>TRBJ2-7|NA|TRBV7-2|TRBD1
CASSLGATGTGAYEQYF
TGTGCCAGCAGCTTAGGTGCCACCGGGACAGGGGCCTACGAGCAGTACTTC
>TRBJ1-2|NA|TRBV14|TRBD1
CASSLAGTGGRGYTF
TGTGCCAGCAGCCTTGCCGGGACAGGGGGGCGAGGCTACACCTTC
>TRBJ2-7|NA|TRBV13|TRBD2
CASSFGTSGNYEQYF
TGTGCCAGCAGCTTCGGGACTAGCGGGAACTACGAGCAGTACTTC
>TRBJ1-5|NA|TRBV6-4|TRBD1
CASRGQPDQPQHF
TGTGCCAGCAGGGGACAGCCCGATCAGCCCCAGCATTTT
>TRBJ1-2|NA|TRBV18|TRBD1
CASSPQQGGGYGYTF
TGTGCCAGCTCACCACAGCAAGGGGGCGGCTATGGCTACACCTTC
>TRBJ2-4|NA|TRBV30|NA
CAWSSSSRTENIQYF
TGTGCCTGGAGTTCCTCTAGCAGGACCGAAAACATTCAGTACTTC
>TRBJ1-2|NA|TRBV30|TRBD1
CALPLQGAINYGYTF
TGTGCCTTACCCTTACAGGGGGCGATTAACTATGGCTACACCTTC
>TRBJ1-1|few|TRBV28|NA
CASLKTGNTEAFF
TGTGCCAGTTTAAAAACAGGGAACACTGAAGCTTTCTTT
>TRBJ1-2|NA|TRBV6-5|TRBD1
CASSSGTGPPGYTF
TGTGCCAGCAGCTCCGGGACAGGGCCCCCTGGCTACACCTTC
>TRBJ1-1|NA|TRBV2|NA
CASSDTGEVTLMNTEAFF
TGTGCCAGCAGTGACACCGGGGAAGTGACGCTCATGAACACTGAAGCTTTCTTT
>TRBJ1-1|NA|TRBV18|NA
CASSPRGRTSTEAFF
TGTGCCAGCTCACCACGGGGGCGGACCTCTACTGAAGCTTTCTTT
>TRBJ2-7|NA|TRBV15|NA
CATSSAAHPGYEQYF
TGTGCCACCAGCAGCGCCGCTCACCCAGGGTACGAGCAGTACTTC
>TRBJ2-1|NA|TRBV18|TRBD1
CASSQAGTAYNEQFF
TGTGCCAGCTCACAAGCCGGGACAGCCTACAATGAGCAGTTCTTC
>TRBJ1-2|NA|TRBV15|NA
CATSRVGGDGYTF
TGTGCCACCAGCAGAGTTGGGGGGGATGGCTACACCTTC
>TRBJ1-5|NA|TRBV18|NA
CASSPGPNQPQHF
TGTGCCAGCTCACCAGGCCCCAATCAGCCCCAGCATTTT
>TRBJ2-5|once|TRBV14|NA
CASSPRDYQETQYF
TGTGCCAGCAGCCCCAGGGACTACCAAGAGACCCAGTACTTC
>TRBJ2-3|NA|TRBV25-1|NA
CASSDRTENLDTQYF
TGTGCCAGCAGTGACCGGACAGAGAACCTAGATACGCAGTATTTT
>TRBJ2-1|NA|TRBV28|TRBD1
CASSPRFGTGWYEQFF
TGTGCCAGCAGCCCTAGATTCGGGACAGGGTGGTACGAGCAGTTCTTC
>TRBJ1-1|few|TRBV6-5|NA
CASSYSRWSGTEAFF
TGTGCCAGCAGTTACTCTAGGTGGTCAGGTACTGAAGCTTTCTTT
>TRBJ2-6|NA|TRBV5-8|TRBD1
CASSYGQGFSGANVLTF
TGTGCCAGCAGCTACGGACAGGGTTTCTCTGGGGCCAACGTCCTGACTTTC
>TRBJ1-6|NA|TRBV11-2|TRBD1
CASSFRDRGHSPLHF
TGTGCCAGCAGCTTCAGGGACAGGGGACATTCACCCCTCCACTTT
>TRBJ1-2|NA|TRBV5-4|TRBD1
CASSLKGTGEGYTF
TGTGCCAGCAGCTTGAAGGGGACAGGGGAAGGCTACACCTTC
>TRBJ2-7|NA|TRBV5-6|NA
CASSPSSYEQYF
TGTGCCAGCAGCCCGAGCTCCTACGAGCAGTACTTC
>TRBJ2-3|NA|TRBV19|NA
CASSILRVRSTDTQYF
TGTGCCAGTAGTATCCTCCGGGTCCGGAGCACAGATACGCAGTATTTT
>TRBJ2-1|NA|TRBV9|NA
CASSASIWGGYNEQFF
TGTGCCAGCAGCGCCTCCATATGGGGCGGCTACAATGAGCAGTTCTTC
>TRBJ2-1|NA|TRBV15|TRBD2
CATSRGRTSRHNEQFF
TGTGCCACCAGCAGAGGGAGGACTAGCCGACACAATGAGCAGTTCTTC
>TRBJ1-2|NA|TRBV4-1|NA
CASSRGGGQIVDGYTF
TGCGCCAGCAGCCGCGGGGGGGGCCAAATTGTGGATGGCTACACCTTC
>TRBJ2-7|many|TRBV4-1|TRBD1
CASSQIQGARNSEQYF
TGCGCCAGCAGCCAAATCCAGGGGGCGCGAAATAGCGAGCAGTACTTC
>TRBJ2-7|NA|TRBV5-6|NA
CASSRDTSYEQYF
TGTGCCAGCAGCCGGGACACATCCTACGAGCAGTACTTC
>TRBJ2-7|NA|TRBV7-2|NA
CASSRVRRDLAYEQYF
TGTGCCAGCAGCAGGGTGCGAAGGGACTTAGCCTACGAGCAGTACTTC
>TRBJ2-2|NA|TRBV15|NA
CATSSGILNTGELFF
TGTGCCACCAGCAGCGGGATACTAAACACCGGGGAGCTGTTTTTT